These 27 T cell receptor beta chains originate from one sample sequenced in a study of blood T cell repertoires in COVID-19. The table came from immunoSEQ multiplex PCR; TCRdb's copy has only in-frame clones and leaves some out. This sample has roughly 100,000 clones, with roughly 80% found just once. Sequencing used peripheral blood. The receptors come from a human donor in a cohort sampled during active COVID-19.

This clone has only a few counts. This sequence joins TRBV10-1 and TRBJ2-6; 7 nucleotides align to TRBD2. CDR1 and CDR2 from the germline V gene are WNHNN and SYGVQD (reference sequence). The CDR3 is 19 amino acids. Trimming cost V 0 bases and J 0 bases; bases outside gene matches: 8. Written as DNA, the CDR3 is TGCGCCAGCAGTGAGTCCCGGGGAGGGATACGCTCTGGGGCCAACGTCCTGACTTTC. Its protein is CASSESRGGIRSGANVLTF.

The genes are TRBV18 and TRBJ1-1; D call uncertain. The V gene lost 0 bases and the J gene lost 1 base, with 6 bases spanning the gap. Germline CDR1 is KGHSH and CDR2 is LQKENI. This CDR3 has 14 amino acids. The CDR3 DNA sequence: TGTGCCAGCTCACCACCCCACTCGAACACTGAAGCTTTCTTT. This encodes CASSPPHSNTEAFF. The whole variable domain, remainder taken from reference TRBV18 and TRBJ1-1, is NAGVMQNPRHLVRRRGQEARLRCSPMKGHSHVYWYRQLPEEGLKFMVYLQKENIIDESGMPKERFSAEFPKEGPSILRIQQVVRGDSAAYFCASSPPHSNTEAFFGQGTRLTVV.

V is TRBV9 and J is TRBJ2-3; 10 bases match TRBD1. The trim removed 4 bases at V and 5 bases at J, leaving 4 bases unmatched. Germline loops: CDR1 SGDLS, CDR2 YYNGEE. This CDR3 comprises 14 residues. CDR3 sequence: CASSPGQGGDTQYF. The CDR3 DNA sequence: TGTGCCAGCAGCCCAGGACAGGGGGGAGATACGCAGTATTTT.

The chain recombines TRBV2 with TRBJ1-1; 9 positions agree with TRBD1. The CDR3 runs 15 residues. In germline, CDR1 is SNHLY, CDR2 FYNNEI. The J segment lost 5 bases and the V segment lost 6 bases, leaving 10 bases of the junction unmatched. CDR3 nucleotide sequence: TGTGCCAGCAGACCAGTACAGGGGGCAGGGACTGAAGCTTTCTTT. It encodes CASRPVQGAGTEAFF.

J is TRBJ1-2 and V is TRBV2, with 9 bases matching TRBD1. In germline, CDR1 is SNHLY, CDR2 FYNNEI. This CDR3 contains 14 residues. V shed 7 bases, J shed 4 bases, and the junction held 7 bases outside the gene matches. CDR3 amino acids: CASNYRGPGYGYTF. The CDR3 region has the DNA TGTGCCAGCAACTACAGGGGGCCGGGCTATGGCTACACCTTC.

The chain links TRBV12-5 to TRBJ2-1; possibly TRBD1 for D (6 bases). Trimming shortened V by 7 bases and J by 9 bases, and 19 bases separated the two germline ends. The CDR3 covers 14 residues. Germline assignment: CDR1 LGHNT and CDR2 FRNRAP. CDR3 bases: TGTGCTAGTGATAGGGGGATCTTGGACACTGAGCAGTTCTTC. This codes for CASDRGILDTEQFF.

The chain carries TRBV2 and TRBJ1-1, with TRBD1 matching over 8 bases. Germline V gene lookup returns CDR1 SNHLY and CDR2 FYNNEI. The CDR3 has 15 amino acids. V dropped 6 bases and J dropped 4; count of bases not matched to a gene: 10. The chain's CDR3 is CASRLTGGGGTEAFF. The CDR3 coding sequence is TGTGCCAGCAGGCTAACAGGGGGGGGTGGCACTGAAGCTTTCTTT.

V is TRBV3-1 (or the pseudogene TRBV3-2) and J is TRBJ1-2; a weak D match, TRBD1 (5 bases). V was cut by 1 base and J by 3 bases, with 12 bases left in between. The V gene's germline CDR1 is LGHDT and CDR2 YNNKEL (reference sequence). This CDR3 region has 15 residues. CDR3 in DNA: TGTGCCAGCAGCCAAGTTTCTGCAGGGTACTATGGCTACACCTTC. This sequence encodes CASSQVSAGYYGYTF.

The genes are TRBV10-3 and TRBJ1-2; TRBD1 aligns across 10 bases. CDR3 size: 11 residues. J was trimmed by 8 bases and V by 10 bases; bases with no gene match: 4. Germline CDR1 reads ENHRY; CDR2 reads SYGVKD. The CDR3 DNA reads TGTGCCACGGGGACAGGGGAAGGCTACACCTTC. Translating it yields CATGTGEGYTF.

The chain uses TRBV6-4 and TRBJ1-6, with D hard to call. Germline loops: CDR1 MRHNA, CDR2 SNTAGT. CDR3 size: 16 residues. V lost 6 bases and J lost 6, with 18 bases in between. The CDR3 spells CASSPRFRGGNSPLHF. As DNA, the CDR3 is TGTGCCAGCAGCCCCCGTTTCCGGGGAGGTAATTCACCCCTCCACTTT.

The chain has TRBV5-4 and TRBJ2-7; 7 positions match TRBD2. Germline CDR1 and CDR2: SGHNT and YYREEE (reference sequence). The CDR3 contains 8 residues. CDR3 protein: CGVGGKYF. The CDR3 DNA is TGTGGGGTGGGAGGGAAGTACTTC.

The V gene is TRBV9, the J gene TRBJ1-3; the match to TRBD1 covers 7 bases. Germline lookup yields CDR1 SGDLS and CDR2 YYNGEE. This CDR3 contains 14 residues. Losses at the gene ends were 3 bases for V and 5 bases for J; bases not matched to a gene: 5. CDR3 loop: CASSGRGQRNTIYF. The CDR3 nucleotides read TGTGCCAGCAGCGGTCGGGGACAGAGAAACACCATATATTTT.

The chain couples TRBV5-4 to TRBJ1-1; maybe TRBD1 (6 bases). The CDR3 has 16 amino acids. V lost 4 bases and J lost 5, with 21 bases in between. Per the germline V gene, CDR1 is SGHNT and CDR2 is YYREEE (reference sequence). The CDR3 bases are TGTGCCAGCAGCCACCCTACCCGACAGGATAAGACTGAAGCTTTCTTT. Encoded protein: CASSHPTRQDKTEAFF.

The rearrangement joins TRBV6-1 to TRBJ1-1; the D is unclear. V lost 2 bases and J lost 5, with 9 bases in between. This CDR3 has 13 residues. CDR1 MNHNS and CDR2 SASEGT come from the germline V gene. The CDR3 spells CASSESRETEAFF. CDR3 nucleotides: TGTGCCAGCAGTGAAAGCCGGGAGACTGAAGCTTTCTTT.

V and J are TRBV5-6 and TRBJ2-7, with D possibly being TRBD1 (5 bases). The CDR3 consists of 14 residues. Germline V gene data show CDR1 as SGHDT and CDR2 as YYEEEE. Between the trimmed V and J ends, which lost 2 bases and 0 bases, there was a span of 9 bases. CDR3 bases: TGTGCCAGCAGCTTCAGGGCTAGCTCCTACGAGCAGTACTTC. It yields the protein CASSFRASSYEQYF.

On this clone itself: The sample holds other DNA sequences that translate to the same CDR3. This sequence joins TRBV5-1 and TRBJ2-7, with TRBD2 as a possible D gene (5 bases). Germline CDR1 reads SGHRS; CDR2 reads YFSETQ. The CDR3 consists of 14 residues. Trimming pared 0 bases from V and 1 base from J, leaving 8 bases between. CDR3 in amino acids: CASSLGPGSYEQYF. Here the CDR3 DNA reads TGCGCCAGCAGCTTGGGGCCGGGATCCTACGAGCAGTACTTC.

The CDR3 protein is CASSPTISYGYTF. As DNA, the CDR3 is TGTGCCAGCAGCCCAACGATCAGCTATGGCTACACCTTC. The chain has TRBV14 and TRBJ1-2; D not resolved. CDR3 size: 13 residues. The V gene's germline CDR1 is SGHDN and CDR2 FVKESK. Trimming pared 4 bases from V and 4 bases from J, leaving 10 bases between.

This chain links TRBV19 with TRBJ1-2; maybe TRBD1 (6 bases). CDR3 length: 14 amino acids. The V gene's germline CDR1 is LNHDA and CDR2 SQIVND (reference sequence). V lost 4 bases and J lost 4, with 13 bases in between. The CDR3 region is CASSNPGTPYGYTF. Written as DNA, the CDR3 is TGTGCCAGTAGTAATCCTGGGACACCCTATGGCTACACCTTC.

The genes are TRBV19 and TRBJ1-5, with D uncertain. The CDR3 loop spans 15 amino acids. Trimming left V 5 bases short and J 0 bases short, with 11 bases between. Germline-derived CDR1 and CDR2 are LNHDA and SQIVND (reference sequence). CDR3 in amino acids: CASSFRRVSNQPQHF. CDR3 in DNA: TGTGCCAGTAGTTTTCGACGGGTTAGCAATCAGCCCCAGCATTTT. Variable domain in full (rest from reference TRBV19 and TRBJ1-5): DGGITQSPKYLFRKEGQNVTLSCEQNLNHDAMYWYRQDPGQGLRLIYYSQIVNDFQKGDIAEGYSVSREKKESFPLTVTSAQKNPTAFYLCASSFRRVSNQPQHFGDGTRLSIL.

The genes are TRBV10-3 and TRBJ2-7; TRBD2 matches at 7 bases. V dropped 10 bases and J dropped 9; count of bases not matched to a gene: 18. The CDR3 covers 14 residues. Germline assignment: CDR1 ENHRY and CDR2 SYGVKD. The CDR3 protein is CATNRRGESTRQYF. In nucleotides, the CDR3 is TGTGCCACCAATAGACGGGGGGAAAGTACGCGGCAGTACTTC.

J is TRBJ1-1 and V is TRBV3-1 (or the pseudogene TRBV3-2); no clear D. The CDR3 sequence is 14 residues long. V lost 1 base, J lost 8 bases, and 14 bases lay in between. Per germline, CDR1 LGHDT and CDR2 YNNKEL (reference sequence). Here the CDR3 reads CASSQGASLTEAFF. The CDR3 DNA follows: TGTGCCAGCAGCCAAGGGGCGTCACTCACCGAAGCTTTCTTT.

This clone was seen a few times. This rearrangement joins TRBV21-1 to TRBJ1-1; the DNA was not compared with TRBD1, the D call given in the table. TRBV21-1 is a listed pseudogene. This CDR3 comprises 16 residues. The CDR3 is CASSTSGTGMNTEAFF. CDR3 coding DNA: TGTGCCAGCAGCACGTCTGGGACAGGGATGAACACTGAAGCTTTCTTT.

V gene TRBV10-2 combines with J gene TRBJ2-3; 9 bases are shared with TRBD2. V lost 7 bases, J lost 9 bases, and 8 bases stayed unmatched. From germline, CDR1 is WSHSY and CDR2 SAAADI. This CDR3 contains 13 residues. The CDR3 loop reads CASIAGGPGTQYF. CDR3 sequence (DNA): TGCGCCAGCATTGCGGGGGGGCCTGGGACGCAGTATTTT.

Ten or more counts support this clone. The chain joins TRBV9 to TRBJ1-2, with D possibly TRBD1 on 5 matching bases. This CDR3 is built from 13 residues. V gave up 4 bases and J gave up 2 bases, with 9 bases separating them. CDR1 and CDR2 (germline): SGDLS, YYNGEE. The DNA of the CDR3 is TGTGCCAGCAGCTCCGGACACAACTATGGCTACACCTTC. Translation: CASSSGHNYGYTF.

The chain has TRBV5-1 and TRBJ1-1, with TRBD1 identical over 7 bases. The CDR3 has 13 amino acids. Trimming removed 2 bases from V and 3 bases from J; junction bases left unmatched: 1. Germline CDR1 reads SGHRS; CDR2 reads YFSETQ. The CDR3 DNA is TGCGCCAGCAGCTTTACAGGGGACACTGAAGCTTTCTTT. As protein: CASSFTGDTEAFF.

The rearrangement uses TRBV14 and TRBJ2-7; TRBD1 matches 9 bases. Germline V gene data show CDR1 as SGHDN and CDR2 as FVKESK. J gave up 2 bases and V 5 bases, and 7 bases lay outside the gene matches. The CDR3 covers 15 residues. The DNA of the CDR3 is TGTGCCAGCAGCGTTCCGGGACAGGGCGCCTACGAGCAGTACTTC. This gives the protein CASSVPGQGAYEQYF.

The genes are TRBV4-1 and TRBJ2-7; 10 nucleotides match TRBD2. Looked up from germline, CDR1 is MGHRA and CDR2 is YSYEKL. After removal of 3 bases from V and 1 base from J, the junction contained 12 bases not matched to a gene. The CDR3 spans 18 residues. The CDR3 protein is CASSHPSSGGLGSYEQYF. The CDR3 nucleotides are TGCGCCAGCAGCCACCCCTCTAGCGGGGGTCTGGGGTCCTACGAGCAGTACTTC.